The 28 T cell receptor beta chains below come from one sample, sequenced in a study of cytomegalovirus exposure and HLA in healthy donors. PCR was performed using 60 Vbeta and 13 Jbeta primers. The assay was immunoSEQ multiplex PCR, and TCRdb's table has in-frame clones only and misses some. This sample has approximately 150,000 clones, with more than 70% found just once. The sequenced sample was PBMCs. All receptors come from a man aged 18-30 years in good health and CMV-seropositive.

This clone was detected only a few times. One junction end disagrees with the germline gene, perhaps due to a read error. The chain's CDR3 is CSSKRGQETQYF. The CDR3 nucleotides are TGTTCCAGCAAAAGGGGCCAAGAGACCCAGTACTTC. The chain has TRBV7-9 and TRBJ2-5; weak D call: TRBD1 (5 bases). CDR1 SEHNR and CDR2 FQNEAQ come from the germline V gene (reference sequence). CDR3 size: 12 residues.

The chain recombines TRBV7-8 with TRBJ2-3; the D gene is possibly TRBD2 (5 bases). V lost 4 bases and J 3 bases, leaving 17 bases between the germline ends. CDR1 is SGHVS and CDR2 is FQNEAQ in the germline V gene. The length of the CDR3 is 16 residues. CDR3 loop: CASSSSGNRGTDTQYF. The CDR3 DNA reads TGTGCCAGCAGCTCCTCCGGAAACAGAGGGACAGATACGCAGTATTTT.

V is TRBV7-9 and J is TRBJ1-2; maybe TRBD1 (6 bases). CDR3 length equals 14 residues. Germline CDR1 reads SEHNR; CDR2 reads FQNEAQ (reference sequence). Trimming removed 5 bases from V and 4 bases from J, with 14 bases in between. CDR3 loop: CASSRLGQFYGYTF. CDR3 nucleotides: TGTGCCAGCAGCCGCCTAGGACAGTTCTATGGCTACACCTTC.

This rearrangement joins TRBV13 to TRBJ2-5; TRBD2 aligns across 11 bases. The V and J ends lost 5 bases and 5 bases, in that order; junction bases with no gene match: 10. The CDR3 extends over 16 amino acids. Germline CDR1 reads PRHDT; CDR2 reads FYEKMQ (reference sequence). This chain's CDR3 is CASSAWTSGSRETQYF. CDR3 sequence (DNA): TGTGCCAGCAGCGCTTGGACTAGCGGGTCTCGGGAGACCCAGTACTTC.

V usage is TRBV5-1 and J usage is TRBJ2-7; 8 nucleotides line up with TRBD1. V dropped 0 bases and J dropped 5; count of bases not matched to a gene: 4. The V gene's germline CDR1 is SGHRS and CDR2 YFSETQ. This CDR3 is built from 14 residues. This CDR3 reads CASSLGQGKNEQYF. CDR3 DNA: TGCGCCAGCAGCTTGGGACAGGGGAAAAACGAGCAGTACTTC.

The gene calls are TRBV11-2 and TRBJ2-7, with 12 bases identical to TRBD2. Germline assignment: CDR1 SGHAT and CDR2 FQNNGV. V was clipped by 5 bases and J by 3 bases; unmatched bases: 8. The CDR3 is 16 residues long. CDR3 sequence reads: CASSATSGGPLYEQYF. Here the CDR3 DNA reads TGTGCCAGCAGCGCGACTAGCGGGGGCCCCCTCTACGAGCAGTACTTC.

The chain is built from TRBV27 and TRBJ2-5, with D hard to call. The better agreement between TRBJ2-7 and the DNA end casts doubt on the J call. Germline V gene data show CDR1 as MNHEY and CDR2 as SMNVEV (reference sequence). The CDR3 contains 13 residues. The DNA for the CDR3 is TGTGCCAGCAGTTTACTTTCCTCCTACGAGCAGTACTTC. It specifies CASSLLSSYEQYF.

V gene TRBV6-4 combines with J gene TRBJ1-1; 10 bases map to TRBD1. Germline V gene lookup returns CDR1 MRHNA and CDR2 SNTAGT. This CDR3 is 19 amino acids long. The ends lost 5 bases at V and 6 bases at J; junction bases unmatched: 21. The CDR3 region has the DNA TGTGCCAGCAGTCAACCCCCTTGGTGGTTGACAGGGGGCAATGCTGAAGCTTTCTTT. Residues: CASSQPPWWLTGGNAEAFF.

This clone was observed a few times. The chain has TRBV10-2 and TRBJ2-7; D gene ambiguous. Germline V gene data show CDR1 as WSHSY and CDR2 as SAAADI. Trimming removed 4 bases at V and 5 bases at J, with 6 bases between. This CDR3 comprises 11 residues. CDR3 region: CASSAVNEQYF. Written as DNA, the CDR3 is TGCGCCAGCAGTGCTGTTAACGAGCAGTACTTC.

The chain uses TRBV5-1 and TRBJ2-7, with D possibly TRBD2 on 6 matching bases. The length of the CDR3 is 16 residues. V was cut by 0 bases and J by 2 bases, with 15 bases left in between. CDR1 and CDR2 (germline): SGHRS, YFSETQ. In DNA, the CDR3 is TGCGCCAGCAGCTTGGTTGTCCAGCCTAGCGCCTACGAGCAGTACTTC. The encoded protein is CASSLVVQPSAYEQYF.

The table lists this clone with a few counts. The V gene is TRBV6-1, the J gene TRBJ2-1; the match to TRBD1 covers 7 bases. CDR3 length equals 13 residues. The V gene's germline CDR1 is MNHNS and CDR2 SASEGT. The trim removed 6 bases at V and 8 bases at J, leaving 7 bases unmatched. In DNA form, the CDR3 reads TGTGCCAGCAGCCTACAGGGGTCGGATGAGCAGTTCTTC. Protein: CASSLQGSDEQFF.

This clone has at least ten counts. V and J are TRBV2 and TRBJ2-1; weak D call: TRBD2 (6 bases). The V and J ends lost 4 bases and 4 bases respectively, with 17 bases between them. Germline V gene lookup returns CDR1 SNHLY and CDR2 FYNNEI. The CDR3 loop spans 16 amino acids. The CDR3 region has the DNA TGTGCCAGCAGTGGAGAGGAGGCGGGACTTTACAATGAGCAGTTCTTC. Protein product: CASSGEEAGLYNEQFF.

This clone was detected only once. The V call is TRBV7-3, the J call TRBJ2-1; no reliable D call. The CDR3 sequence is 15 residues long. The V end was cut by 5 bases, the J end by 6 bases, with 17 bases between. Germline V gene sequence: CDR1 SGHTA, CDR2 FQGTGA. CDR3 bases: TGTGCCAGCAGCCCCTTTGTATCGGGTCTCAATGAGCAGTTCTTC. Amino acid sequence: CASSPFVSGLNEQFF.

This chain connects TRBV4-2 to TRBJ1-1, with TRBD1 matching 9 bases. The CDR3 sequence is 15 residues long. Germline loops: CDR1 LGHNA, CDR2 YNFKEQ. The V and J ends lost 2 bases and 4 bases, in that order; junction bases with no gene match: 5. This CDR3 reads CASSQPGTGSTEAFF. The CDR3 bases are TGTGCCAGCAGCCAACCCGGGACAGGGAGCACTGAAGCTTTCTTT.

The chain is built from TRBV5-8 and TRBJ2-7; 13 bases match TRBD2. The CDR3 has 18 amino acids. The germline CDR1 and CDR2 sequences are SGHTS and YDEGEE. Trimming took 0 bases from V and 8 from J; bases not matched to a gene: 14. CDR3 protein: CASSLAIGLAGEIVQQYF. Here the CDR3 DNA reads TGTGCCAGCAGCTTGGCCATTGGACTAGCGGGAGAGATAGTCCAGCAGTACTTC. The full variable domain, with the rest looked up from reference TRBV5-8 and TRBJ2-7, is EAGVTQSPTHLIKTRGQQATLRCSPISGHTSVYWYQQALGLGLQFLLWYDEGEERNRGNFPPRFSGRQFPNYSSELNVNALELEDSALYLCASSLAIGLAGEIVQQYFGPGTRLTVT.

There are a few counts of this clone. The chain couples TRBV12-5 to TRBJ2-1; 7 nucleotides line up with TRBD2. The CDR3 covers 16 residues. The V gene's germline CDR1 is LGHNT and CDR2 FRNRAP. V shed 1 base and J 5 bases; nucleotides not matched to a gene: 8. For the CDR3, the DNA is TGTGCTAGTGGTTTGGGAATAGCGGGCGAGAACAATGAGCAGTTCTTC. Residues: CASGLGIAGENNEQFF.

The V and J genes are TRBV5-4 and TRBJ2-7, with TRBD2 identical over 10 bases. Germline loops: CDR1 SGHNT, CDR2 YYREEE (reference sequence). The CDR3 covers 16 residues. The junction had 13 bases not matched to a gene; V was cut back by 3 bases and J by 7 bases. CDR3 DNA: TGTGCCAGCAGCTGGGGGGACCTAGCGGGAGTGGGAGAGCAGTACTTC. Amino acids: CASSWGDLAGVGEQYF. The full variable domain, completed using reference TRBV5-4 and TRBJ2-7, is ETGVTQSPTHLIKTRGQQVTLRCSSQSGHNTVSWYQQALGQGPQFIFQYYREEENGRGNFPPRFSGLQFPNYSSELNVNALELDDSALYLCASSWGDLAGVGEQYFGPGTRLTVT.

This chain links TRBV28 with TRBJ2-7; D gene unclear. CDR3 length: 12 residues. Germline V lookup: CDR1 MDHEN, CDR2 SYDVKM. V gave up 3 bases and J gave up 3 bases, with 6 bases separating them. The CDR3 loop is CASSLARYEQYF. The CDR3, as DNA: TGTGCCAGCAGTTTGGCCCGCTACGAGCAGTACTTC.

This clone was picked up a small number of times. The rearrangement joins TRBV27 to TRBJ2-7; D is ambiguous. Germline-derived CDR1 and CDR2 are MNHEY and SMNVEV (reference sequence). CDR3 length equals 14 residues. The V end lost 0 bases, the J end lost 2 bases, and 8 bases lay between the germline ends. CDR3 sequence reads: CASSLSYRAYEQYF. The CDR3 DNA is TGTGCCAGCAGTTTATCGTATAGAGCCTACGAGCAGTACTTC.

V and J are TRBV2 and TRBJ2-7, with 11 bases fitting TRBD2. Trimming at V came to 6 bases and at J to 7 bases, leaving 17 bases not matched to a gene. From germline, CDR1 is SNHLY and CDR2 FYNNEI. CDR3 length: 17 amino acids. Here the CDR3 DNA reads TGTGCCAGCAGCAGACGACTAGCGGGACCACTCCCGGGGGAGCAGTACTTC. Encoded protein: CASSRRLAGPLPGEQYF.

The chain recombines TRBV18 with TRBJ1-2; no definite D call. The germline gives CDR1 KGHSH, CDR2 LQKENI. With 6 bases removed from V and 8 bases from J, the gap between germline ends came to 19 bases. CDR3 size: 14 residues. The CDR3 nucleotides read TGTGCCAGCTCCGAAGAAACAGCTCCAGGAGGCTACACCTTC. Translated: CASSEETAPGGYTF.

V usage is TRBV2 and J usage is TRBJ1-4, with TRBD1 matching 7 bases. This CDR3 contains 15 residues. V lost 6 bases to trimming and J lost 3 bases; unmatched junction nucleotides: 7. Germline CDR1 SNHLY, CDR2 FYNNEI. The CDR3, as DNA: TGTGCCAGCAGAACATTCAGGGGGGCTAATGAAAAACTGTTTTTT. Encoded protein: CASRTFRGANEKLFF.

This clone was counted between two and nine times. This chain links TRBV6-1 with TRBJ2-7; a weak D match, TRBD1 (5 bases). Germline values: CDR1 MNHNS, CDR2 SASEGT. The CDR3 totals 13 residues. The germline V and J ends were trimmed by 8 bases and 0 bases, with 11 bases remaining between them. The CDR3, as DNA: TGTGCCAGCTCAAGGGGTAACTCCTACGAGCAGTACTTC. This translates into CASSRGNSYEQYF.

The rearrangement links TRBV11-2 to TRBJ2-7, with 11 nucleotides matching TRBD2. This CDR3 has 16 amino acids. Germline V gene data show CDR1 as SGHAT and CDR2 as FQNNGV. Losses at the gene ends were 5 bases for V and 7 bases for J; bases not matched to a gene: 13. The CDR3 sequence is CASSTIKGLAGQEQYF. Here the CDR3 DNA reads TGTGCCAGCAGCACAATAAAAGGACTAGCGGGCCAAGAGCAGTACTTC.

The chain employs TRBV15 and TRBJ2-5, with 7 nucleotides matching TRBD1. This CDR3 has 14 residues. The ends lost 3 bases at V and 2 bases at J; junction bases unmatched: 3. CDR1 is LNHNV and CDR2 is YYDKDF in the germline V gene (reference sequence). The CDR3 nucleotides read TGTGCCACCAGCAGGGGACAGCCACAAGAGACCCAGTACTTC. It is translated as CATSRGQPQETQYF.

The rearrangement joins TRBV11-2 to TRBJ2-5; D gene ambiguous. Trimming shortened V by 2 bases and J by 1 base, and 5 bases separated the two germline ends. Germline V gene lookup returns CDR1 SGHAT and CDR2 FQNNGV. CDR3 length: 13 amino acids. The CDR3 is CASSLNSQETQYF. The CDR3 region has the DNA TGTGCCAGCAGCTTAAACAGCCAAGAGACCCAGTACTTC.

The J gene is TRBJ1-1, the V gene TRBV5-8; 10 nucleotides match TRBD1. Germline V gives CDR1 SGHTS, CDR2 YDEGEE. CDR3 length equals 14 residues. V lost 4 bases to trimming and J lost 5 bases; unmatched junction nucleotides: 5. CDR3 sequence reads: CASSLDRGNTEAFF. CDR3 coding DNA: TGTGCCAGCAGCCTGGACAGGGGGAATACTGAAGCTTTCTTT.

The rearrangement links TRBV5-6 to TRBJ1-1; the D gene is possibly TRBD1 (6 bases). CDR3 length: 13 residues. V was trimmed by 4 bases and J by 1 base, leaving 8 bases between them. The germline CDR1 and CDR2 sequences are SGHDT and YYEEEE. The CDR3 loop reads CASSPGQNTEAFF. CDR3 sequence (DNA): TGTGCCAGCAGCCCGGGACAGAACACTGAAGCTTTCTTT.